This TCR beta chain was captured by sequencing in a study of OX40 agonist ivuxolimab in advanced cancers. Study-wide context: Of mixed ages from about 23 to 85 and averaging roughly 66 years, the group was almost 85% male. Prior anti-PD-1, anti-PD-L1 or anti-CTLA-4 therapy was allowed; 40% had some. Points from the study as a whole: Among patients with partial responses at 0.1-3.0 mg/kg, clonal expansion was among the lowest.

This clone was found a few times. Its antigen is as yet unknown. Excluded were patients having autoimmune disease history or systemic immunosuppression. Germline V gene sequence: CDR1 SGHRS, CDR2 YFSETQ. Trimming left V 0 bases short and J 6 bases short, with 10 bases between. This CDR3 is built from 13 residues. Assay: immunoSEQ multiplex PCR; the TCRdb copy retains only in-frame clones and omits some. The sample has over 35,000 clones, 70% to 90% seen once. The gene calls are TRBV5-1 and TRBJ2-7, with D possibly being TRBD2 (6 bases). This sequence was found in an adult with an advanced solid tumor such as melanoma, head and neck, liver or kidney cancer. Sequencing used CD4+ or CD8+ T cells sorted from blood, obtained in a trial of the OX40 agonist ivuxolimab. The CDR3 protein is CASSLVPEGEQYF. In nucleotides, the CDR3 is TGCGCCAGCAGCTTGGTGCCGGAGGGCGAGCAGTACTTC.